Shown below are 11 T cell receptor beta chains from a single sample sequenced in a study of CD8+CD57+ T cells in acquired aplastic anemia (dated by TCRdb to 2016 to 2019). Reads for this sample came from an Illumina HiSeq 2000. Genomic DNA was used as template for profiling of TCR beta VDJ combinations and CDR3 sequences. TCRdb reprocessing: public reads trimmed at Q25 with fastp, clones called with MiXCR, in-frame beta chains kept. Each record represents a unique CDR3 protein, reported with the most common genes and DNA among its rows. The sample table contains about 160,000 distinct CDR3 sequences; only one count was recorded for 35% to 55% of them. The top ten clonotypes cover over 0.95% of the sample. The sequenced sample consisted of sorted CD4+, CD8+, or CD8+CD57+ T cells (not recorded which) from PBMCs. These receptor sequences come from a human donor in good health.

Remarks on this clonotype: A much more abundant neighbour one base away suggests this may be a read error. The V gene is TRBV4-2, the J gene TRBJ2-4; the D gene is possibly TRBD2 (6 bases). Germline CDR1 LGHNA, CDR2 YNFKEQ. V was shortened by 5 bases and J by 9 bases, with 14 bases between the two germline ends. The CDR3 has 13 amino acids. CDR3 sequence (DNA): TGTGCCAGCAGCGAGGGACCAGCGGGCATTCAGTACTTC. Translating gives CASSEGPAGIQYF.

At least ten counts were recorded for this clonotype. The chain uses TRBV19 and TRBJ1-5, with D hard to call. Germline loops: CDR1 LNHDA, CDR2 SQIVND (reference sequence). V was pared by 3 bases and J by 4 bases, with 13 bases between. The CDR3 is 15 amino acids. The CDR3 here is CASSIIWGSNQPQHF. The CDR3 DNA follows: TGTGCCAGTAGTATTATCTGGGGTTCAAATCAGCCCCAGCATTTT.

The V and J genes are TRBV2 and TRBJ1-2; TRBD1 agrees at 8 bases. V gave up 9 bases and J gave up 3 bases; unmatched junction bases: 6. The CDR3 has 13 amino acids. Germline CDR1 is SNHLY and CDR2 is FYNNEI. Here the CDR3 reads CASSRDRYYGYTF. The CDR3 nucleotides are TGTGCCAGTAGTCGGGACAGGTACTATGGCTACACCTTC.

This chain connects TRBV5-1 to TRBJ2-7; possible D gene TRBD1, 6 bases. Germline CDR1 and CDR2: SGHRS and YFSETQ. The ends were cut back, 4 bases at V and 3 bases at J, with 17 bases in the middle. The CDR3 runs to 15 residues. The CDR3 nucleotides read TGCGCCAGCAGCCCTCGCCAGGGGATCAACTACGAGCAGTACTTC. Translation gives CASSPRQGINYEQYF.

The V and J genes are TRBV2 and TRBJ2-1, with D possibly matching TRBD2 (6 bases). The V end was cut by 3 bases, the J end by 8 bases, with 17 bases between. Germline V gene sequence: CDR1 SNHLY, CDR2 FYNNEI. There are 15 residues in the CDR3. CDR3 sequence reads: CASSETGLWGYEQFF. CDR3 bases: TGTGCCAGCAGTGAGACGGGACTCTGGGGCTATGAGCAGTTCTTC.

V is TRBV19 and J is TRBJ1-2, with D possibly TRBD1 on 6 matching bases. V shed 3 bases and J shed 4 bases, with 15 bases lying between them. The CDR3 covers 15 residues. Per germline, CDR1 LNHDA and CDR2 SQIVND (reference sequence). CDR3 in amino acids: CASSMEVSGAYGYTF. The CDR3 region has the DNA TGTGCCAGTAGTATGGAGGTATCGGGGGCCTATGGCTACACCTTC.

This clonotype was counted only a few times. The chain uses TRBV11-2 and TRBJ2-1, with TRBD2 identical over 12 bases. The CDR3 runs to 15 residues. With 6 bases clipped from V and 5 bases from J, the junction kept 5 bases outside the gene matches. CDR1 and CDR2 from the germline V gene are SGHAT and FQNNGV. CDR3 in DNA: TGTGCCAGCAGGAAGACTAGCGGGGGCCACAATGAGCAGTTCTTC. Its translation is CASRKTSGGHNEQFF.

This clonotype appeared many times. The rearrangement links TRBV5-8 to TRBJ1-2; possible D gene TRBD1, 5 bases. Germline CDR1 reads SGHTS; CDR2 reads YDEGEE. Trimming left V 0 bases short and J 3 bases short, with 12 bases between. This CDR3 contains 15 residues. CDR3 loop: CASSLAGSNDYGYTF. CDR3 nucleotide sequence: TGTGCCAGCAGCTTGGCAGGGAGTAATGACTATGGCTACACCTTC.

This chain uses TRBV19 with TRBJ1-3, with D unclear. Per germline, CDR1 LNHDA and CDR2 SQIVND (reference sequence). The CDR3 has 14 residues. With 3 bases removed from V and 0 bases from J, the gap between germline ends came to 6 bases. Written as DNA, the CDR3 is TGTGCCAGTAGTATTGGCCACTCTGGAAACACCATATATTTT. Translating gives CASSIGHSGNTIYF.

This clonotype came up a few times. The V and J genes are TRBV11-2 and TRBJ2-3; 9 bases agree with TRBD1. This CDR3 region has 15 residues. Per the germline V gene, CDR1 is SGHAT and CDR2 is FQNNGV. Trimming cost V 2 bases and J 3 bases; bases outside gene matches: 3. CDR3 nucleotide sequence: TGTGCCAGCAGCTTATACAGGGGGCCGACAGATACGCAGTATTTT. This codes for CASSLYRGPTDTQYF.

V is TRBV10-3 and J is TRBJ1-1; D is unclear. CDR1 and CDR2 (germline): ENHRY, SYGVKD. V was pared by 6 bases and J by 0 bases, with 8 bases between. The CDR3 has 13 amino acids. The CDR3 coding sequence is TGTGCCATCAGACCGTCTATGAACACTGAAGCTTTCTTT. Translated: CAIRPSMNTEAFF.